These 10 T cell receptor beta chains were all obtained from the same sample, sequenced in a study of T cell clones after liver transplantation. Profiling relied on immunoSEQ multiplex PCR, and the TCRdb table lists in-frame clones only, not all of them. There are over 60,000 clones in the sample; about four fifths occur only once, and around 0.66% lies in the top ten. Material: CD4+ T cells from blood, obtained before liver transplant. These receptors were obtained from a human donor who received a liver transplant.

The gene calls are TRBV5-6 and TRBJ2-1; D gene uncertain. Trimming removed 2 bases from V and 8 bases from J, with 5 bases in between. Germline V gives CDR1 SGHDT, CDR2 YYEEEE. The CDR3 consists of 11 residues. The CDR3 loop is CASSFSHEQFF. As DNA, the CDR3 is TGTGCCAGCAGCTTCTCGCATGAGCAGTTCTTC. Full variable domain (outside the CDR3, taken from reference TRBV5-6 and TRBJ2-1): DAGVTQSPTHLIKTRGQQVTLRCSPKSGHDTVSWYQQALGQGPQFIFQYYEEEERQRGNFPDRFSGHQFPNYSSELNVNALLLGDSALYLCASSFSHEQFFGPGTRLTVL.

V is TRBV9 and J is TRBJ2-1; 8 bases agree with TRBD1. The trim removed 3 bases at V and 3 bases at J, leaving 8 bases unmatched. The CDR3 contains 16 residues. CDR1 SGDLS and CDR2 YYNGEE come from the germline V gene. CDR3 in amino acids: CASSARGQGFYNEQFF. Written as DNA, the CDR3 is TGTGCCAGCAGCGCCCGAGGACAGGGATTCTACAATGAGCAGTTCTTC.

The chain has TRBV28 and TRBJ1-5, with D perhaps TRBD1 (5 bases). Trimming removed 5 bases from V and 4 bases from J, with 24 bases in between. This CDR3 has 18 amino acids. Germline V lookup: CDR1 MDHEN, CDR2 SYDVKM. The CDR3 nucleotides read TGTGCCAGCAGTCCGACAACCGGGACTCGACGGTTAAATCAGCCCCAGCATTTT. This sequence encodes CASSPTTGTRRLNQPQHF.

This clone was seen just once. This chain joins TRBV2 and TRBJ1-2, with D possibly matching TRBD1 (5 bases). Trimming took 8 bases from V and 4 from J, leaving 26 bases between them. From germline, CDR1 is SNHLY and CDR2 FYNNEI. There are 17 residues in the CDR3. The CDR3, as DNA: TGTGCCAGCCAGGGCGATTTAAGTGCGGCCGGGCGCTATGGCTACACCTTC. It codes for CASQGDLSAAGRYGYTF.

This chain connects TRBV7-9 to TRBJ2-7; tentatively, D is TRBD1 or TRBD2 (5 bases each). In germline, CDR1 is SEHNR, CDR2 FQNEAQ (reference sequence). This CDR3 contains 15 residues. V was shortened by 6 bases and J by 6 bases, with 21 bases between the two germline ends. CDR3 sequence reads: CASSIDQGRKGEQYF. The CDR3 nucleotides are TGTGCCAGCAGTATAGACCAGGGACGGAAAGGCGAGCAGTACTTC.

The chain has TRBV5-6 and TRBJ1-2, with 9 bases lining up with TRBD1. The CDR3 contains 13 residues. Germline V CDR1 and CDR2: SGHDT, YYEEEE. The J segment lost 6 bases and the V segment lost 0 bases, leaving 0 bases of the junction unmatched. CDR3: CASSLGTGDGYTF. The CDR3 nucleotides read TGTGCCAGCAGCTTGGGGACAGGGGATGGCTACACCTTC.

The genes are TRBV9 and TRBJ1-3; D unclear. Germline lookup yields CDR1 SGDLS and CDR2 YYNGEE. There are 18 residues in the CDR3. Between the trimmed V and J ends, which lost 3 bases and 4 bases, there was a span of 23 bases. The CDR3 loop is CASSDSPDLGKFGNTIYF. The CDR3 bases are TGTGCCAGCAGCGATTCTCCCGATCTGGGAAAATTCGGAAACACCATATATTTT.

By share of the sample, this clone is medium-sized (0.01 to 0.1%). The chain couples TRBV19 to TRBJ1-4; maybe TRBD1 (6 bases). V lost 5 bases to trimming and J lost 7 bases, with 23 bases between them. Germline V gene sequence: CDR1 LNHDA, CDR2 SQIVND (reference sequence). The length of the CDR3 is 17 residues. CDR3 sequence: CASSDPRGAEISEKLFF. CDR3 nucleotide sequence: TGTGCCAGTAGTGACCCTCGGGGGGCAGAAATATCTGAAAAACTGTTTTTT.

The CDR3 reads CASNSRLAYSNQPQHF. For the CDR3, the DNA is TGTGCCAGCAATTCCCGACTGGCGTATAGCAATCAGCCCCAGCATTTT. The chain combines TRBV28 with TRBJ1-5; no reliable D call. The CDR3 spans 16 residues. The germline V and J ends were trimmed by 7 bases and 0 bases, with 16 bases remaining between them. Germline V gives CDR1 MDHEN, CDR2 SYDVKM.

The chain carries TRBV5-1 and TRBJ2-7; D might be TRBD1 (6 bases). Trimming stripped 4 bases from V and 1 base from J, with 12 bases between. CDR3 length: 14 amino acids. Germline V CDR1 and CDR2: SGHRS, YFSETQ. CDR3 in amino acids: CASSTGQISYEQYF. In nucleotides, the CDR3 is TGCGCCAGCAGCACCGGACAGATATCCTACGAGCAGTACTTC.